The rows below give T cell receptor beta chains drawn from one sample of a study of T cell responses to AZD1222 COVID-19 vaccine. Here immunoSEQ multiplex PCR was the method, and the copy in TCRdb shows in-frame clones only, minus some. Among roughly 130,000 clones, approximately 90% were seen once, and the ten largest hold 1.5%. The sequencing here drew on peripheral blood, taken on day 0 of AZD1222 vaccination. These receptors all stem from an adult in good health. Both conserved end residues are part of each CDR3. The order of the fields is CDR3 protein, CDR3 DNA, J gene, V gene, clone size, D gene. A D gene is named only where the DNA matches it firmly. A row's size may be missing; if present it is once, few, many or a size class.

CASSGGTVNTEAFF TGTGCCAGCAGTGGGGGGACAGTGAACACTGAAGCTTTCTTT TRBJ1-1 TRBV2 few TRBD1
CATLLRDGESSNYGYTF TGTGCCACCCTCCTCCGGGACGGGGAATCCTCTAACTATGGCTACACCTTC TRBJ1-2 TRBV10-3 . .
CASAGKASGNTIYF TGTGCCAGTGCTGGAAAAGCGTCTGGAAACACCATATATTTT TRBJ1-3 TRBV19 . .
CATSDWGQLGETQYF TGTGCCACCAGTGATTGGGGGCAGCTCGGAGAGACCCAGTACTTC TRBJ2-5 TRBV24-1 . .
CASSEGGDYEAFF TGTGCCAGCAGTGAGGGAGGCGACTATGAAGCTTTCTTT TRBJ1-1 TRBV6-1 few .
CASRASGGFYEQYF TGTGCCAGCAGGGCTAGCGGGGGATTCTACGAGCAGTACTTC TRBJ2-7 TRBV6-5 . TRBD2
CASSYGEQETQYF TGTGCCAGCAGCTACGGGGAACAAGAGACCCAGTACTTC TRBJ2-5 TRBV7-9 . .
CASSQARDRVNEKLFF TGTGCCAGTAGTCAAGCCCGTGACAGGGTCAATGAAAAACTGTTTTTT TRBJ1-4 TRBV19 . TRBD1
CASSYQGQGSQETQYF TGTGCCAGCAGCTACCAAGGACAGGGCTCCCAAGAGACCCAGTACTTC TRBJ2-5 TRBV7-9 . TRBD1
CASSLPQGIGNTIYF TGTGCCAGCAGCTTACCCCAGGGGATAGGAAACACCATATATTTT TRBJ1-3 TRBV13 . .
CASSDFGVPGELFF TGTGCCAGCAGTGATTTCGGGGTACCCGGGGAGCTGTTTTTT TRBJ2-2 TRBV2 . .
CAWSMAGLDGYTF TGTGCCTGGAGTATGGCAGGGCTGGATGGCTACACCTTC TRBJ1-2 TRBV30 . .
CASSVGPAGGGEQYF TGTGCCAGCAGCGTAGGGCCAGCGGGGGGAGGGGAGCAGTACTTC TRBJ2-7 TRBV9 . TRBD2
CASSLGQGTNTGELFF TGTGCCAGTAGTTTGGGCCAGGGTACTAACACCGGGGAGCTGTTTTTT TRBJ2-2 TRBV19 . .
CASSTRLGSQETQYF TGTGCCAGCAGCACCCGCCTAGGCTCACAAGAGACCCAGTACTTC TRBJ2-5 TRBV5-6 . .
CASKKGSHEQYF TGTGCCAGCAAAAAGGGGTCACACGAGCAGTACTTC TRBJ2-7 TRBV7-9 . .
CASSLEGQGADEQFF TGCGCCAGCAGCTTGGAGGGACAGGGGGCGGATGAGCAGTTCTTC TRBJ2-1 TRBV5-1 many TRBD1
CASSAGALQVGAEQYF TGCGCCAGCAGCGCGGGTGCTCTGCAGGTAGGGGCCGAGCAGTACTTC TRBJ2-7 TRBV5-1 . .
CASSLAFIPGELFF TGTGCCAGCAGCTTGGCCTTCATTCCCGGGGAGCTGTTTTTT TRBJ2-2 TRBV5-6 . .
CASSLRLALEQYF TGTGCCAGCAGCCTCCGACTAGCTCTCGAGCAGTACTTC TRBJ2-7 TRBV3-1/TRBV3-2 . TRBD2
CASSIRSAHSGNTIYF TGTGCCAGTAGTATTCGTTCGGCGCACTCTGGAAACACCATATATTTT TRBJ1-3 TRBV19 . .
CAILPTPNTEAFF TGTGCCATCCTACCCACTCCCAACACTGAAGCTTTCTTT TRBJ1-1 TRBV28 . .
CATSDGYEQYF TGTGCCACCAGTGATGGCTACGAGCAGTACTTC TRBJ2-7 TRBV24-1 . .
CASSQDWTSKETQYF TGTGCCAGCAGCCAAGACTGGACTAGCAAAGAGACCCAGTACTTC TRBJ2-5 TRBV14 . TRBD2
CASRGQFNQPQHF TGTGCCAGCAGGGGACAGTTCAATCAGCCCCAGCATTTT TRBJ1-5 TRBV2 . TRBD1
CASSLVGGDSPLHF TGTGCCAGCAGCTTAGTTGGGGGGGATTCACCCCTCCACTTT TRBJ1-6 TRBV7-9 . .
CASSVGAGGISYEQYF TGTGCCAGCAGCGTAGGAGCAGGGGGGATCTCCTACGAGCAGTACTTC TRBJ2-7 TRBV9 . .
CASRTGGDQPQHF TGTGCCAGCAGGACGGGCGGAGATCAGCCCCAGCATTTT TRBJ1-5 TRBV2 . .